The T cell receptor (beta chain) described here comes from a study of CD8+ T cells in alopecia areata. On the study more broadly: Tofacitinib continued for 6 to 18 months and was then withheld for 6 months.

CDR1 and CDR2 (germline): LNHNV, YYDKDF (reference sequence). Trimming stripped 0 bases from V and 4 bases from J, with 9 bases between. The CDR3 spans 14 residues. Sequencing relied on a cDNA template that was reverse transcribed from extracted RNA. Sequencing used immunoSEQ multiplex PCR; TCRdb keeps in-frame clones, though not all of them. The sample has approximately 210,000 clones, 66% seen once. The study's findings and limits: More clonal than normal scalp was lesional scalp, particularly alopecia totalis/universalis. Many expanded lesional clones stayed in scalp and blood while on tofacitinib.

In its sample, this clone was seen a few times. Its target is unknown. Stated treatment: oral pan-JAK inhibitor, 5-10 mg twice daily. From PBMCs, CD4+ and CD8+ T cells were sorted. The source of this sequence is a human donor with alopecia areata. The chain employs TRBV15 and TRBJ1-2; D unresolved. This sample comprised CD4+ T cells sorted from blood, obtained at approximately week 45, from a patient treated with tofacitinib. CDR3 coding DNA: TGTGCCACCAGCAGAGATCTAGTGACCTATGGCTACACCTTC. It yields the protein CATSRDLVTYGYTF.